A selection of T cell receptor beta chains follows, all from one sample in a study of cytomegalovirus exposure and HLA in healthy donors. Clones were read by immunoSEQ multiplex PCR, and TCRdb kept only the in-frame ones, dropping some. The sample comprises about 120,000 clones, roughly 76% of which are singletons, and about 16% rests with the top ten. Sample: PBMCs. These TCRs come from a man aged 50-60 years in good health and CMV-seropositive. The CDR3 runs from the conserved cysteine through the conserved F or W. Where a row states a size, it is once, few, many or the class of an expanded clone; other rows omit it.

CDR3: CASSLAPGLAGSTDTQYF; J: TRBJ2-3; size: .; V: TRBV7-6
CDR3: CASSYRATGFGETQYF; J: TRBJ2-5; size: .; V: TRBV6-5
CDR3: CASSFSGGPYEQYF; J: .; size: .; V: TRBV9
CDR3: CASSFSGVGEKLFF; J: TRBJ1-4; size: .; V: TRBV7-2
CDR3: CASRTSGSYEQYF; J: TRBJ2-7; size: .; V: TRBV25-1
CDR3: CASSRDRGPGDTQYF; J: TRBJ2-3; size: few; V: TRBV18
CDR3: CASSLRLFRGHNEQFF; J: TRBJ2-1; size: .; V: TRBV19
CDR3: CASSLAMPGDRPNEKLFF; J: TRBJ1-4; size: .; V: TRBV5-1
CDR3: CASSLAHIPSSYEQYF; J: TRBJ2-7; size: .; V: TRBV5-1
CDR3: CASGSGTEAFF; J: TRBJ1-1; size: .; V: TRBV4-3
CDR3: CASSFSSGPSTDTQYF; J: TRBJ2-3; size: .; V: TRBV11-2
CDR3: CASSGGQGYGYTF; J: TRBJ1-2; size: .; V: TRBV27
CDR3: CASSPGTGQTGELFF; J: TRBJ2-2; size: .; V: TRBV7-6
CDR3: CASSSTGQTNTEAFF; J: TRBJ1-1; size: few; V: TRBV7-8